The subject of this entry is one TCR beta chain. Its antigen is currently unknown. TCRdb redid the calling of the 5' RACE reads with MiXCR, one entry per CDR3 protein. This sample has 75,000 to 90,000 distinct CDR3 sequences; about 15% occur once, and the top ten carry less than 7%. The data derive from a study of early T cells in non-severe SARS-CoV-2 infection. Points from the study as a whole: A preference for anti-spike CD8 responses marked VDJdb matching, which missed private and CD4 specificities.

V dropped 5 bases and J dropped 7 bases, with 9 bases sitting between them. The V gene's germline CDR1 is SGHDN and CDR2 FVKESK. This CDR3 is built from 11 residues. The sequenced sample was whole blood. The receptor was derived from an adult who was a healthcare worker with PCR-confirmed SARS-CoV-2 infection or an uninfected control (not recorded which). The genes are TRBV14 and TRBJ2-7; possible D gene TRBD1, 5 bases. CDR3 bases: TGTGCCAGCAGCGGACACGGGGAGCAGTACTTC. This gives the protein CASSGHGEQYF.